This T cell receptor beta chain was found in a study of blood T cell repertoires in COVID-19. Study-wide context: Nucleic acid was either cDNA or gDNA, and it came from T cells, B-cell-depleted T cells, or PBMCs.

Study processing details: The authors estimated nucleated cell counts from reference gene primer amplification. Profiled with immunoSEQ multiplex PCR; TCRdb holds only in-frame clones, not every one. The V and J calls and clone size are taken from that table; D and trimming were inferred from the DNA. Here the sample spans more than 100,000 clones, around 90% being singletons. This clone was counted once. Material: peripheral blood. The sequence came from a man aged 50 to 60 in a cohort sampled during active COVID-19.

CDR3 in DNA: TGTGCCAGCAGCCCTGGACTAGCGGGGGGCTATACCGGGACCGGGGAGCTGTTTTTT. Amino acid sequence: CASSPGLAGGYTGTGELFF. The chain has TRBV11-3 and TRBJ2-2; 14 nucleotides align to TRBD2. Losses at the gene ends were 5 bases for V and 5 bases for J; bases not matched to a gene: 13. The germline CDR1 and CDR2 sequences are SGHNT and YENEEA. The CDR3 is 19 residues long.